The 6 T cell receptor beta chains below all came from one sample that was sequenced in a study of blood T cell repertoires in COVID-19. Method: immunoSEQ multiplex PCR; TCRdb's copy keeps in-frame clones and lacks some. This sample has tens of thousands of clones, with about 88% found just once. The sample was peripheral blood. All receptors derive from a human donor with active COVID-19. The donor label of this sample is uncertain.

This chain uses TRBV18 with TRBJ2-5; the match to TRBD1 covers 8 bases. Germline V gene data show CDR1 as KGHSH and CDR2 as LQKENI. The CDR3 runs to 15 residues. Trimming cost V 3 bases and J 4 bases; bases outside gene matches: 7. The CDR3: CASSPLAGGVETQYF. The CDR3 nucleotides read TGTGCCAGCTCACCGCTCGCAGGGGGCGTAGAGACCCAGTACTTC.

This clone was seen just once. The V gene is TRBV28, the J gene TRBJ2-4, with 8 positions matching TRBD1. This CDR3 has 16 amino acids. With V trimmed by 5 bases and J by 1 base, 7 bases remained unmatched. CDR1 is MDHEN and CDR2 is SYDVKM in the germline V gene. CDR3 sequence: CASSLTYRGAKNIQYF. CDR3 coding DNA: TGTGCCAGCAGTCTAACATACAGGGGGGCCAAAAACATTCAGTACTTC. The whole variable domain, filled in from reference TRBV28 and TRBJ2-4, reads DVKVTQSSRYLVKRTGEKVFLECVQDMDHENMFWYRQDPGLGLRLIYFSYDVKMKEKGDIPEGYSVSREKKERFSLILESASTNQTSMYLCASSLTYRGAKNIQYFGAGTRLSVL.

The chain carries TRBV5-5 and TRBJ2-7; D remains unclear. The germline V and J ends were trimmed by 4 bases and 3 bases, with 14 bases remaining between them. The CDR3 sequence is 14 residues long. CDR1 is SGHKS and CDR2 is YYEKEE in the germline V gene (reference sequence). Here the CDR3 reads CASSPEAWIYEQYF. The DNA of the CDR3 is TGTGCCAGCAGCCCTGAGGCCTGGATCTACGAGCAGTACTTC.

The chain couples TRBV15 to TRBJ1-2, with no clear D. The CDR3 is 15 amino acids. Trimming took off 0 bases at V and 8 bases at J, with 16 bases between the two ends. Germline CDR1 reads LNHNV; CDR2 reads YYDKDF (reference sequence). The CDR3 is CATSREDLPLIGYTF. The CDR3 DNA reads as TGTGCCACCAGCAGAGAAGACTTACCCCTAATAGGCTACACCTTC.

V gene TRBV5-1 combines with J gene TRBJ2-3, with TRBD1 as a possible D gene (6 bases). Germline CDR1 reads SGHRS; CDR2 reads YFSETQ. Trimming stripped 7 bases from V and 2 bases from J, with 14 bases between. The CDR3 totals 14 residues. In nucleotides, the CDR3 is TGCGCCAGCGCCAGGGGCTCCTACACAGATACGCAGTATTTT. It encodes CASARGSYTDTQYF.

The chain joins TRBV2 to TRBJ2-5; 7 nucleotides line up with TRBD2. V was clipped by 6 bases and J by 5 bases; unmatched bases: 9. The CDR3 runs 14 residues. In germline, CDR1 is SNHLY, CDR2 FYNNEI. The CDR3 spells CASSGPGGVETQYF. CDR3 DNA: TGTGCCAGCAGCGGACCGGGGGGTGTGGAGACCCAGTACTTC.